This T cell receptor beta chain was recovered during a study of cytomegalovirus exposure and HLA in healthy donors listed by TCRdb under 2017. For the study in its entirety: In an earlier analysis of 587 of the donors, about 270 Gb of sequence data and 90 million to 130 million unique TCR beta sequences from 150 million to 200 million T cells were reported. Approximately 300 gigabases of sequencing data and roughly 90 million unique TCR sequences were included in an early release covering several hundred HLA-typed donors. Among the roughly 400 genotyped donors, around 81% belonged to the genetic ancestry cluster associated with self-reported Caucasian donors. The aim of the study was to test whether cataloging public T cell receptors could identify signatures of past pathogen exposure. The study used immunosequencing to profile the T cell repertoires of several hundred subjects and linked those repertoires to cytomegalovirus serostatus. Along with the roughly 670-subject first cohort, a separate validation cohort of roughly 110 different subjects was used. To predict cytomegalovirus infection status, the study brought together high-throughput TCR immunosequencing, statistical association of individual TCRs with disease status, and machine learning. A later analysis re-examined previously published TCR beta repertoires from more than 650 donors and added high-resolution HLA genotyping to investigate patterns of TCR occurrence. In the later analysis, no new phenotypic data were used to find candidate immune exposures; instead, reliance was placed on TCR beta sequences and their occurrence across donors. To decide whether each TCR beta V gene segment behaved as functional or pseudogenic, an earlier analysis of approximately 620 of the donors relied on high-throughput TCR beta sequencing. Donor age, sex, ethnicity and CMV serostatus were compiled together with the repertoire data. Genome-wide SNP genotypes for about three fifths of the roughly 670 donors were used in a later genetic analysis, which treated that subset as a discovery cohort. Every discovery cohort repertoire had been produced on one sequencing platform. HLA typing included class I and class II loci at four-digit resolution. Typing coverage varied by locus: roughly 620-640 donors for A, B, C, DRB1 and DQB1; under 550 for DQA1; approximately 570 for DPA1; approximately 490 for DPB1. Four or five DR-DQ haplotypes were handled as single units for association and clustering, since linkage in the cohort was strong. On average, around 240,000 unique TCR beta nucleotide sequences were sequenced per donor among more than 350 genotyped donors of the cohort, with 15% to 20% of those sequences being non-productive. Beyond this particular receptor, the publication reports: The earlier analysis of approximately 560 of the donors excluded some 15 rarely observed V segments, including chromosome 9 orphons, because counts were too low. In both the original and validation cohorts, the classifier was reported to diagnose cytomegalovirus status with high specificity and sensitivity. In an earlier analysis of some 500 of the donors, most TCR beta V segments appeared in productive rearrangements about 87% or about 30% of the time, broadly matching IMGT annotations. In this cohort, only TCR beta chains were sequenced, and detectable features were limited by the absence of alpha or paired-chain data. Specific HLA alleles were associated with 15,000 to 20,000 TCR beta sequences at a false discovery rate of 0.05 in a later analysis. When HLA alleles, especially DR and DQ, strongly co-occurred, attributing TCR associations to individual alleles was difficult. Three of the identified cytomegalovirus-associated TCR beta chains were confirmed in vitro to be specific for cytomegalovirus antigens. In a later analysis, most CMV-associated TCR beta chains were found to appear HLA-restricted, with HLA associations seemingly driven largely by CMV exposure. A cluster of highly shared sequence variants was judged likely to be a technical artifact of the sequencing pipeline. The study gave a list of around 170 TCR beta chains associated with cytomegalovirus. In a later analysis, the rate of TCR association differed among HLA loci, with DRB1 alleles having the most associated TCRs and HLA-C alleles having the fewest. A later analysis found that HLA-associated TCR beta chains were more clonally expanded and had lower generation probabilities than equally common non-associated chains. While some public TCRs were present in many individuals, most TCR sequences turned up only very rarely across donors. Compared with the approximately 720-donor mean, donors in an Asian-associated ancestry cluster had fewer N-insertions in productive TCRs, according to a later genetic analysis. The presence/absence analyses assumed that sequencing depth was roughly uniform across donors, and that assumption may not be true. Because some donors lacked HLA typing at each locus, the association tests relied only on the typed subset. The authors suggested that the approach could potentially be extended to other disease states and immunological phenotypes. Immune exposure information for the cohort was limited to CMV serostatus. An association between a missense DCLRE1C variant and V-gene and J-gene trimming of TCR beta chains was found in a later genetic analysis and replicated in an independent cohort. In a later analysis, several top co-occurrence clusters were reported to appear linked to parvovirus B19, influenza, CMV and Epstein-Barr virus. Some IMGT-functional V segments, including TRBV6-2 and TRBV6-3, could not be distinguished by the 87-base-pair reads and were therefore excluded. Linkage disequilibrium might explain the correlated functional status among segregating V segments, but an unknown experimental factor could not be excluded. A further reported finding was that TCR beta sequences accurately predicted the HLA-A and HLA-B alleles for most subjects in the first cohort.

Library prep was done by the immunoSEQ multiplex PCR assay. A mixture of 60 forward primers for TCR Vbeta segments and 13 reverse primers for TCR Jbeta segments was used in the multiplex PCR. The CDR3 region of rearranged TCR beta genes was amplified from genomic DNA by a multiplex PCR assay. On the Illumina HiSeq System, the amplified TCR beta libraries were sequenced as 87-base-pair reads. The source study handled its data this way. A later analysis counted about 82 million unique TCR beta chains across the approximately 700 repertoires, and some 11 million of these chains were shared by at least two donors. A nearest-neighbor algorithm error-corrected the raw reads and collapsed the reads into unique sequences, merging closely related sequences to remove PCR and sequencing errors. Alignment of CDR3 sequences to IMGT reference sequences was used to assign V, D and J gene segments. For a sequence to be retained, at least a six-nucleotide match to both a V gene segment and a J gene segment was required. Rearrangements were classified as productive when the CDR3 lacked stop codons and remained in frame with V and J, and all other rearrangements were classified as non-productive. Following IMGT convention, CDR3 was defined as the stretch from the second conserved V-encoded cysteine to the conserved J-encoded phenylalanine. Sequences without an unambiguous match to a single V gene segment were excluded from the earlier analysis of approximately 600 of the donors. In an earlier analysis of some 590 of the donors, a V segment was called functional when productive rearrangements were above 56.7%, and segregating when the standard deviation between donors exceeded 5%. To diagnose cytomegalovirus status from the catalog of TCR beta chain sequences, a statistical classification framework was built. V and J gene assignment, in a later analysis, came from comparing TCR nucleotide sequences with IMGT/GENE-DB human TR gene sequences. A later analysis assigned CDR3 sequences and most-parsimonious VDJ recombination scenarios with the TCRdist pipeline. A later analysis defined each TCR beta chain by its CDR3 amino acid sequence plus V-gene family, and excluded reads lacking a unique V-gene family. To address suspected cross-contamination and a sequencing artifact, a later analysis removed roughly 580 highly shared, low-generation-probability nucleotide sequences. In a later analysis, a clonal expansion index for each public chain was calculated from normalized within-repertoire ranks of inferred template counts. A later analysis computed generation probabilities with a VDJ recombination model fitted to out-of-frame rearrangements, and checked the results against IGoR. In a later analysis, hypergeometric tests were used to score TCR-TCR, TCR-HLA and TCR-CMV co-occurrence, with a repertoire-size bias correction applied to TCR pairs. In a later analysis, false discovery rates were estimated by permuting HLA or CMV assignments 20 times. In a later analysis, co-occurring TCRs were grouped using DBSCAN, with TCRdist sequence similarity added in when clustering inside HLA-allele-positive subsets. Co-occurrence clustering excluded repertoires with fewer than 30,000 or more than 120,000 public chains, plus five with anomalous nucleotide sharing. TCRdb stores this immuneACCESS table with in-frame sequences only. Part of the clones is absent; in the studies checked, under half of the shortfall reflects unresolved V genes, and no reason is known for the rest. From that table come the V and J calls and clone size; the DNA was used to work out D and trimming. This sample holds about 190,000 clones; about 81% were observed only once. The top ten hold more than 4% of the sample.

Trimming costs V 1 base and J 7 bases, and their ends lie 8 bases apart. Reading from cysteine to phenylalanine, the CDR3 counts 13 amino acids. Of all the DNA, just the CDR3 is kept, 39 bases in frame from base 1. As encoded in the germline V gene, CDR1 is SGHRS while CDR2 is YFSETQ. Remarks on this clone: Its specific antigen is unknown. No base quality information exists; no much larger clone differs at one position.

The cohort consisted of 670 or so healthy bone marrow donors. All cohort members were sampled while nominally healthy, although unrecorded immune exposures were likely present. The donor was CMV seropositive and was included in the group of 250 to 300 seropositive cohort members. A peripheral blood sample was provided by each donor, and peripheral blood mononuclear cells were used for TCR beta sequencing. Genomic DNA was extracted from the blood cell samples with the Qiagen DNeasy Blood Extraction Kit. Sequencing was performed on PBMCs. The chain is assembled from TRBV5-1 and TRBJ1-4, and perhaps TRBD1 as D gene, on 6 matching bases. The source is a man aged 30-40 years in good health and CMV-seropositive. Read as DNA, the sequence is TGCGCCAGCAGCTTGAACAGGGCTGAAAAACTGTTTTTT. Its coded protein is CASSLNRAEKLFF.